This T cell receptor beta chain was retrieved from a study of cytomegalovirus exposure and HLA in healthy donors. Study-wide results and limits: By HLA locus, TCR association rates varied in a later analysis, with DRB1 showing the most and HLA-C the fewest. Among the sequence variants, a highly shared cluster was likely an artifact of sequencing.

About this clone itself: The antigen is not known.

PCR was performed using 60 Vbeta and 13 Jbeta primers. TCRdb keeps only in-frame clones here, not all; method: immunoSEQ multiplex PCR. Here the sample spans about 160,000 clones, more than 70% being singletons. The CDR3 runs 13 residues. After removal of 6 bases from V and 5 bases from J, the junction contained 5 bases not matched to a gene. Germline V gives CDR1 SQVTM, CDR2 ANQGSEA. The sequenced sample was PBMCs. The chain is built from TRBV29-1 and TRBJ2-1, with TRBD2 identical over 9 bases. The receptor's source is a woman aged 50 to 65 in good health and CMV-seropositive. CDR3 in DNA: TGCAGCGTAAGCGGGAGGATTGACAATGAGCAGTTCTTC. Its translation: CSVSGRIDNEQFF.